What follows are 24 T cell receptor beta chains derived from one specimen sequenced in a study of T cell responses to AZD1222 COVID-19 vaccine (dated by TCRdb to about 2021). Receptors were amplified or captured by the immunoSEQ multiplex PCR assay. This immuneACCESS table, as held by TCRdb, lists in-frame sequences with V and J called but not all clones. Of the missing ones, under half trace to an unresolved V gene in checked studies; the others have no known cause. The sample records tens of thousands of clones, 88% of which are singletons. The ten largest clones capture 13% of the sample. Sample time point, as interpreted from the label and publication: baseline before first vaccination. This material consisted of peripheral blood, taken on day 0 of AZD1222 vaccination. These TCRs come from an adult in good health.

This clone was counted only a few times. The chain uses TRBV5-8 and TRBJ2-2; no firm D call. CDR1 is SGHTS, CDR2 YDEGEE, per germline. CDR3 size: 16 residues. V was shortened by 4 bases and J by 0 bases, with 13 bases between the two germline ends. The CDR3 DNA is TGTGCCAGCAGCCACGGAAAGACACCGAACACCGGGGAGCTGTTTTTT. Its protein is CASSHGKTPNTGELFF.

The chain is built from TRBV19 and TRBJ2-2; TRBD1 is a possible D gene (6 bases). Trimming removed 6 bases at V and 4 bases at J, with 18 bases between. Germline V lookup: CDR1 LNHDA, CDR2 SQIVND (reference sequence). The length of the CDR3 is 16 residues. The CDR3 DNA reads TGTGCCAGTAGCAGGACAGTCGGCTCAGCCACCGGGGAGCTGTTTTTT. It translates to CASSRTVGSATGELFF.

This chain joins TRBV4-2 and TRBJ2-3; TRBD2 agrees at 8 bases. The CDR3 has 17 amino acids. CDR1 is LGHNA, CDR2 YNFKEQ, per germline. The junction had 10 bases not matched to a gene; V was cut back by 0 bases and J by 5 bases. In DNA form, the CDR3 reads TGTGCCAGCAGCCAAGATGAAGGGCGGGGGGAGGTAGATACGCAGTATTTT. Translation gives CASSQDEGRGEVDTQYF.

The chain combines TRBV28 with TRBJ1-5; D is unclear. Deletions cut 1 base from V and 1 base from J, with 8 bases between. Germline V lookup: CDR1 MDHEN, CDR2 SYDVKM. CDR3 length equals 15 residues. CDR3 sequence (DNA): TGTGCCAGCAGTTTATCGACGGGGAGCAATCAGCCCCAGCATTTT. As protein: CASSLSTGSNQPQHF.

This chain uses TRBV5-1 with TRBJ2-3; TRBD1 is a possible D gene (5 bases). Between the trimmed V and J ends, which lost 10 bases and 0 bases, there was a span of 15 bases. Germline lookup yields CDR1 SGHRS and CDR2 YFSETQ. This CDR3 contains 14 residues. Written as DNA, the CDR3 is TGCGCCCTAGGGGCCAAGACGAGCACAGATACGCAGTATTTT. Translation gives CALGAKTSTDTQYF.

The chain is built from TRBV6-1 and TRBJ2-7, with 7 bases fitting TRBD1. Trimming took 3 bases from V and 0 from J; bases not matched to a gene: 5. CDR1 is MNHNS and CDR2 is SASEGT in the germline V gene. This CDR3 has 15 residues. In DNA, the CDR3 is TGTGCCAGCAGTGAGCCTGGGACAGTCTCCTACGAGCAGTACTTC. It encodes CASSEPGTVSYEQYF.

The chain has TRBV11-3 and TRBJ2-1; tentatively, D is TRBD1 (6 bases). The V end lost 3 bases, the J end lost 0 bases, and 9 bases lay between the germline ends. This CDR3 region has 15 residues. CDR1 is SGHNT, CDR2 YENEEA, per germline. CDR3 sequence reads: CASSFDRSSYNEQFF. CDR3 coding DNA: TGTGCCAGCAGCTTCGACAGGAGCTCCTACAATGAGCAGTTCTTC.

J is TRBJ1-4 and V is TRBV18; 9 bases agree with TRBD1. J was trimmed by 4 bases and V by 6 bases; bases with no gene match: 9. CDR1 is KGHSH and CDR2 is LQKENI in the germline V gene. CDR3 size: 16 residues. The CDR3 reads CASSSGTGNNNEKLFF. The CDR3, as DNA: TGTGCCAGCTCCAGCGGGACAGGGAACAATAATGAAAAACTGTTTTTT.

The chain employs TRBV9 and TRBJ1-5, with D perhaps matching TRBD1 (6 bases). Germline CDR1 is SGDLS and CDR2 is YYNGEE. Trimming pared 5 bases from V and 5 bases from J, leaving 14 bases between. CDR3 length: 14 amino acids. CDR3 sequence: CASSLWGADQPQHF. DNA for the CDR3: TGTGCCAGCAGTCTTTGGGGGGCTGATCAGCCCCAGCATTTT.

The CDR3 DNA is TGTGCCAGCAGCCCGGGTCAGCGGGGGGGCTACGAGCAGTACTTC. Its translation is CASSPGQRGGYEQYF. This rearrangement joins TRBV3-1 (or the pseudogene TRBV3-2) to TRBJ2-7; 10 bases are a match to TRBD2. With V trimmed by 4 bases and J by 3 bases, 6 bases remained unmatched. CDR1 and CDR2 (germline): LGHDT, YNNKEL (reference sequence). CDR3 length: 15 residues.

The chain joins TRBV6-5 to TRBJ2-7, with D hard to call. Germline CDR1 MNHEY, CDR2 SVGAGI. The CDR3 has 13 residues. Trimming took 2 bases from V and 4 from J, leaving 9 bases between them. CDR3 nucleotides: TGTGCCAGCAGTTACCCTAAAGAGTACGAGCAGTACTTC. This encodes CASSYPKEYEQYF.

This clone was counted between two and nine times. The chain has TRBV3-1 (or the pseudogene TRBV3-2) and TRBJ1-1; D is perhaps TRBD1 (5 bases). The CDR3 runs 15 residues. Trimming removed 6 bases from V and 2 bases from J, with 16 bases in between. Germline V CDR1 and CDR2: LGHDT, YNNKEL (reference sequence). This CDR3 is CASSAGSGLNTEAFF. The CDR3 coding sequence is TGTGCCAGCAGTGCAGGTTCGGGGCTAAACACTGAAGCTTTCTTT.

V gene TRBV6-2 or TRBV6-3 combines with J gene TRBJ1-5, with 7 bases fitting TRBD1. This CDR3 spans 16 amino acids. Germline assignment: CDR1 MNHEY and CDR2 SVGEGT. V lost 2 bases and J lost 0; bases outside the gene matches: 4. This CDR3 is CASSYPGQNSNQPQHF. CDR3 DNA: TGTGCCAGCAGTTACCCGGGACAGAATAGCAATCAGCCCCAGCATTTT.

This chain uses TRBV5-1 with TRBJ1-2; D call uncertain. This CDR3 has 16 residues. Germline V gene lookup returns CDR1 SGHRS and CDR2 YFSETQ. V lost 4 bases, J lost 5 bases, and 21 bases lay in between. The CDR3 DNA reads as TGCGCCAGCAGCCTGGACTCCGGGGTACGAAGTTATGGCTACACCTTC. This codes for CASSLDSGVRSYGYTF.

V gene TRBV10-3 combines with J gene TRBJ1-1; D remains ambiguous. The CDR3 is 13 residues long. V was pared by 10 bases and J by 3 bases, with 15 bases between. Germline CDR1 reads ENHRY; CDR2 reads SYGVKD. The CDR3 DNA reads as TGTGCCACTGGGGTCGGGATGGACACTGAAGCTTTCTTT. Translated, it gives CATGVGMDTEAFF.

V is TRBV7-8 and J is TRBJ1-5, with 12 bases that match TRBD1. Trimming took 3 bases from V and 2 from J; bases not matched to a gene: 2. Germline CDR1 SGHVS, CDR2 FQNEAQ. The CDR3 is 16 amino acids. In DNA, the CDR3 is TGTGCCAGCAGCTTGGGACAGGGGGCGCGCAATCAGCCCCAGCATTTT. Translation gives CASSLGQGARNQPQHF.

The CDR3 sequence: CASSGEGAHSYEQYF. The CDR3 nucleotides are TGTGCCAGCAGTGGCGAGGGGGCGCATTCCTACGAGCAGTACTTC. The genes are TRBV6-4 and TRBJ2-7, with 7 bases lining up with TRBD1. The CDR3 runs 15 residues. Germline loops: CDR1 MRHNA, CDR2 SNTAGT. V was clipped by 4 bases and J by 1 base; unmatched bases: 7.

The gene calls are TRBV3-1 (or the pseudogene TRBV3-2) and TRBJ2-7; D is undetermined. CDR3 length: 13 residues. Germline lookup yields CDR1 LGHDT and CDR2 YNNKEL (reference sequence). V was trimmed by 3 bases and J by 2 bases, leaving 8 bases between them. The CDR3 DNA reads TGTGCCAGCAGCCACGGTAATACCTACGAGCAGTACTTC. Translated: CASSHGNTYEQYF.

The V and J genes are TRBV6-5 and TRBJ1-1; 7 bases align to TRBD1. This CDR3 comprises 13 residues. V lost 7 bases, J lost 1 base, and 3 bases stayed unmatched. Germline values: CDR1 MNHEY, CDR2 SVGAGI. The CDR3 here is CASTRDRNTEAFF. Here the CDR3 DNA reads TGTGCCAGCACGAGGGACAGGAACACTGAAGCTTTCTTT.

The chain is built from TRBV5-6 and TRBJ2-7, with 7 positions matching TRBD2. Germline CDR1 and CDR2: SGHDT and YYEEEE. CDR3 length: 17 residues. Trimming took 1 base from V and 0 from J; bases not matched to a gene: 10. This CDR3 reads CASSLSPPGRDSYEQYF. In DNA form, the CDR3 reads TGTGCCAGCAGCTTGTCTCCCCCAGGGAGGGACTCCTACGAGCAGTACTTC.

V gene TRBV7-9 combines with J gene TRBJ2-1, with TRBD1 identical over 7 bases. Germline loops: CDR1 SEHNR, CDR2 FQNEAQ (reference sequence). The CDR3 extends over 17 amino acids. V trimming: 3 bases; J trimming: 3 bases; junction bases outside the gene matches: 11. This CDR3 reads CASSFFTGDRDYNEQFF. CDR3 nucleotide sequence: TGTGCCAGCAGCTTTTTCACCGGTGACAGGGACTACAATGAGCAGTTCTTC.

The chain combines TRBV6-5 with TRBJ2-3, with 7 bases lining up with TRBD2. Per the germline V gene, CDR1 is MNHEY and CDR2 is SVGAGI. V was pared by 0 bases and J by 6 bases, with 6 bases of the junction left unmatched. The CDR3 runs 15 residues. The DNA of the CDR3 is TGTGCCAGCAGTTACTCGTCCAACGGGGGGGATACGCAGTATTTT. It translates to CASSYSSNGGDTQYF.

The chain joins TRBV10-3 to TRBJ1-1, with TRBD1 matching 7 bases. CDR1 is ENHRY, CDR2 SYGVKD, per germline. After removal of 3 bases from V and 8 bases from J, the junction contained 6 bases not matched to a gene. CDR3 length: 13 residues. CDR3 nucleotides: TGTGCCATCAGTGACGGAGACAGGGCCGAAGCTTTCTTT. Translation: CAISDGDRAEAFF.

The chain employs TRBV30 and TRBJ2-2; maybe TRBD2 (6 bases). CDR1 is GTSNPN and CDR2 is SVGIG in the germline V gene (reference sequence). This CDR3 has 16 residues. The V end was cut by 3 bases, the J end by 4 bases, with 18 bases between. This chain's CDR3 is CAWSRMLNGGTGELFF. For the CDR3, the DNA is TGTGCCTGGAGCAGGATGTTAAACGGGGGCACCGGGGAGCTGTTTTTT.